This TCR beta chain emerged from a study of T cell responses to AZD1222 COVID-19 vaccine. The method was immunoSEQ multiplex PCR; TCRdb's version includes in-frame clones alone and lacks a portion of them. There are over 130,000 clones in the sample; approximately 92% occur only once, and 3.6% lies in the top ten. The CDR3 length is 15 residues. The germline CDR1 and CDR2 sequences are SGHRS and YFSETQ. With 2 bases removed from V and 0 bases from J, the gap between germline ends came to 10 bases. General study points: Donors skewed white British and female; clonal diversity was possibly underestimated. Baseline antibody screening turned up just 6 or 7 seropositive AZD1222 recipients. Vaccine-associated CD4 TCRs ranged over spike, dominating at 160-218 and 743-854.

Pooled together were second doses at about 4 or about 12 weeks. A word on this clone: Its antigen is not identified.

The rearrangement links TRBV5-1 to TRBJ2-3; D is unclear. Sequenced material: peripheral blood, taken 28 days after the second AZD1222 dose. This receptor was taken from an adult who received the AZD1222 COVID-19 vaccine. DNA of the CDR3: TGCGCCAGCAGCTTTTCCTACACTAGCACAGATACGCAGTATTTT. Its translation is CASSFSYTSTDTQYF.